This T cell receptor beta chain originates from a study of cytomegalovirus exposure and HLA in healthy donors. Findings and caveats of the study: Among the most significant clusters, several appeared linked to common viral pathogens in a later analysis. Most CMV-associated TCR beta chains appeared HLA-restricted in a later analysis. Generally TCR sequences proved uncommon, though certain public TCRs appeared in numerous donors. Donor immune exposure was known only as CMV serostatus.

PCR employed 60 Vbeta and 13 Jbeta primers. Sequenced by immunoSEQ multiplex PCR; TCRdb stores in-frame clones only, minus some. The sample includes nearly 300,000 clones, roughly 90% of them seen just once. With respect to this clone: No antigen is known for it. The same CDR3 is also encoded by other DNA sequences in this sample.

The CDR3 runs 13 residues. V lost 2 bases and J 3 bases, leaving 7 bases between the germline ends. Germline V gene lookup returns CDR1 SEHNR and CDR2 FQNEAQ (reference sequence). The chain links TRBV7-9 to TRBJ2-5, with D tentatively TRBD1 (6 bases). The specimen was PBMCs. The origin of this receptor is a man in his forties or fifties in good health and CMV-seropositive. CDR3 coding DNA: TGTGCCAGCAGCTTAAACAGGGAAGAGACCCAGTACTTC. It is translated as CASSLNREETQYF.